This passage covers 21 T cell receptor beta chains from one sample sequenced in a study of early T cells in non-severe SARS-CoV-2 infection (TCRdb year 2021). Libraries came from 5' RACE. Sequenced using a NextSeq 500. TCRdb handled the public reads itself, with Q25 trimming in fastp and clone calling in MiXCR, and kept productive beta chains. Each entry is one CDR3 protein sequence, shown with its most common DNA and genes. The sample contains about 69,000 distinct CDR3 sequences, roughly 4.8% of them found a single time. The leading ten clones occupy approximately 3.7% of the sample. The input for sequencing was whole blood, taken at baseline. These receptors were obtained from an adult who was a healthcare worker with PCR-confirmed SARS-CoV-2 infection or an uninfected control (not recorded which). The donor label of this sample is uncertain.

This clonotype was found many times. This sequence joins TRBV12-3 or TRBV12-4 and TRBJ1-1, with unresolved D. Trimming removed 6 bases at V and 3 bases at J, with 11 bases between. The CDR3 runs 13 residues. CDR3 bases: TGTGCCAGCAGCCGCCTTGGGGACACTGAAGCTTTCTTT. The encoded protein is CASSRLGDTEAFF.

At least ten counts were recorded for this clonotype. The chain couples TRBV6-1 to TRBJ1-4; 7 bases agree with TRBD1. The V segment lost 7 bases and the J segment 4 bases; nucleotides outside the gene matches: 18. The CDR3 loop spans 18 amino acids. CDR1 is MNHNS and CDR2 is SASEGT in the germline V gene. CDR3 in amino acids: CASTREGGASHDNEKLFF. As DNA, the CDR3 is TGTGCCAGCACCAGAGAAGGGGGCGCATCTCACGATAATGAAAAACTGTTTTTT.

The chain employs TRBV11-2 and TRBJ2-5; D call uncertain. The germline V gene encodes CDR1 SGHAT and CDR2 FQNNGV. The CDR3 spans 17 residues. Trimming took 3 bases from V and 1 from J, leaving 18 bases between them. Here the CDR3 reads CASSFGLPTRPQETQYF. In nucleotides, the CDR3 is TGTGCCAGCAGCTTTGGATTGCCAACCCGTCCCCAAGAGACCCAGTACTTC.

There are many counts of this clonotype. V usage is TRBV6-5 and J usage is TRBJ2-3; 8 bases line up with TRBD2. V dropped 5 bases and J dropped 7; count of bases not matched to a gene: 5. The CDR3 loop spans 13 amino acids. The germline gives CDR1 MNHEY, CDR2 SVGAGI. This CDR3 is CASSRGGGNTQYF. The CDR3 region has the DNA TGTGCCAGCAGTCGGGGGGGCGGAAATACGCAGTATTTT.

V and J are TRBV14 and TRBJ2-1; unclear D gene. Germline loops: CDR1 SGHDN, CDR2 FVKESK. The CDR3 runs to 12 residues. V dropped 1 base and J dropped 4 bases, with 2 bases sitting between them. In nucleotides, the CDR3 is TGTGCCAGCAGCCAAGCATACAATGAGCAGTTCTTC. Translation gives CASSQAYNEQFF.

This clonotype was counted many times. This chain connects TRBV28 to TRBJ1-6; D is uncertain. CDR1 and CDR2 from the germline V gene are MDHEN and SYDVKM. Trimming took off 1 base at V and 8 bases at J, with 15 bases between the two ends. This CDR3 spans 16 amino acids. The CDR3 DNA reads TGTGCCAGCAGTTTATTAAGGGCGCAGGCCGATTCACCCCTCCACTTT. Translating gives CASSLLRAQADSPLHF. Complete variable domain (other parts from reference TRBV28 and TRBJ1-6): DVKVTQSSRYLVKRTGEKVFLECVQDMDHENMFWYRQDPGLGLRLIYFSYDVKMKEKGDIPEGYSVSREKKERFSLILESASTNQTSMYLCASSLLRAQADSPLHFGNGTRLTVT.

This clonotype was seen at least ten times. This chain uses TRBV5-6 with TRBJ2-1; no clear D gene. V was shortened by 1 base and J by 2 bases, with 16 bases between the two germline ends. CDR3 length: 17 amino acids. Germline V gene lookup returns CDR1 SGHDT and CDR2 YYEEEE. CDR3 DNA: TGTGCCAGCAGCTTGACCCGAACCGCCAACCCCTACAATGAGCAGTTCTTC. Translated, it gives CASSLTRTANPYNEQFF.

This clonotype was detected only a few times. The rearrangement uses TRBV30 and TRBJ1-2, with D unresolved. CDR3 length equals 11 residues. Trimming removed 2 bases from V and 2 bases from J, with 3 bases in between. Germline CDR1 is GTSNPN and CDR2 is SVGIG (reference sequence). The CDR3 DNA is TGTGCCTGGAGTCAGAACTATGGCTACACCTTC. Its translation: CAWSQNYGYTF.

In this sample, this clonotype turned up many times. The V and J genes are TRBV20-1 and TRBJ2-7; 9 positions match TRBD1. Losses at the gene ends were 6 bases for V and 0 bases for J; bases not matched to a gene: 6. The germline CDR1 and CDR2 sequences are DFQATT and SNEGSKA (reference sequence). The CDR3 is 14 amino acids. The CDR3 region has the DNA TGCAGTGCGCCCTACAGGGGGCTCTCCTACGAGCAGTACTTC. This gives the protein CSAPYRGLSYEQYF.

Ten or more counts support this clonotype. V and J are TRBV20-1 and TRBJ1-2; TRBD1 is a possible D gene (6 bases). V was trimmed by 1 base and J by 7 bases, leaving 16 bases between them. Germline CDR1 is DFQATT and CDR2 is SNEGSKA (reference sequence). The CDR3 contains 14 residues. This chain's CDR3 is CSARVATGTAGYTF. The CDR3 nucleotides read TGCAGTGCTAGAGTGGCAACAGGGACGGCTGGCTACACCTTC.

This rearrangement joins TRBV19 to TRBJ2-2, with D possibly matching TRBD1 (5 bases). This CDR3 contains 15 residues. Germline assignment: CDR1 LNHDA and CDR2 SQIVND (reference sequence). V was shortened by 4 bases and J by 6 bases, with 15 bases between the two germline ends. The chain's CDR3 is CASSTEKGIAGELFF. CDR3 coding DNA: TGTGCCAGTAGTACTGAAAAGGGGATAGCCGGGGAGCTGTTTTTT.

This clonotype showed up many times. Here the CDR3 DNA reads TGTGCCAGCAGGATCGGCCGGAACACTGAAGCTTTCTTT. Translated: CASRIGRNTEAFF. The gene calls are TRBV25-1 and TRBJ1-1; D is unclear. The germline V and J ends were trimmed by 6 bases and 1 base, with 9 bases remaining between them. The CDR3 extends over 13 amino acids. Looked up from germline, CDR1 is MGHDK and CDR2 is SYGVNS.

The V call is TRBV7-2, the J call TRBJ2-5, with 7 bases identical to TRBD2. The CDR3 contains 17 residues. V shed 1 base and J 5 bases; nucleotides not matched to a gene: 13. Looked up from germline, CDR1 is SGHTA and CDR2 is FQGNSA. This CDR3 reads CASSLDGLSGVEETQYF. DNA for the CDR3: TGTGCCAGCAGCTTAGATGGACTAAGCGGGGTAGAGGAGACCCAGTACTTC. The full variable domain, with the rest looked up from reference TRBV7-2 and TRBJ2-5, is GAGVSQSPSNKVTEKGKDVELRCDPISGHTALYWYRQSLGQGLEFLIYFQGNSAPDKSGLPSDRFSAERTGGSVSTLTIQRTQQEDSAVYLCASSLDGLSGVEETQYFGPGTRLLVL.

At least ten counts were recorded for this clonotype. The gene calls are TRBV11-2 and TRBJ2-1, with unresolved D. V lost 0 bases to trimming and J lost 13 bases, with 7 bases between them. The CDR3 totals 11 residues. Germline V gene sequence: CDR1 SGHAT, CDR2 FQNNGV. The CDR3 nucleotides read TGTGCCAGCAGCTTAGATGGCTTCCAGTTCTTC. Its protein is CASSLDGFQFF.

This clonotype was detected a few times. The chain has TRBV6-6 and TRBJ2-7; 8 nucleotides match TRBD2. The V gene's germline CDR1 is MNHNY and CDR2 SVGAGI (reference sequence). V shed 6 bases and J 3 bases; nucleotides not matched to a gene: 10. The CDR3 extends over 15 amino acids. CDR3 DNA: TGTGCCAGCAGGAGGGGACTAGATAGCTTCTACGAGCAGTACTTC. Translation gives CASRRGLDSFYEQYF.

There are a few counts of this clonotype. The chain joins TRBV5-1 to TRBJ2-2; 9 bases are a match to TRBD1. V shed 4 bases and J 4 bases; nucleotides not matched to a gene: 5. The CDR3 has 15 amino acids. CDR1 is SGHRS and CDR2 is YFSETQ in the germline V gene. This chain's CDR3 is CASSQGQGGTGELFF. DNA of the CDR3: TGCGCCAGCAGCCAGGGACAGGGAGGCACCGGGGAGCTGTTTTTT. The full variable domain, its missing parts supplied by reference TRBV5-1 and TRBJ2-2, is KAGVTQTPRYLIKTRGQQVTLSCSPISGHRSVSWYQQTPGQGLQFLFEYFSETQRNKGNFPGRFSGRQFSNSRSEMNVSTLELGDSALYLCASSQGQGGTGELFFGEGSRLTVL.

The chain employs TRBV18 and TRBJ2-7; D is ambiguous. The CDR3 totals 14 residues. V lost 6 bases to trimming and J lost 2 bases, with 14 bases between them. In germline, CDR1 is KGHSH, CDR2 LQKENI. The CDR3 nucleotides read TGTGCCAGCTCCCTAAGGACGGGTACCTACGAGCAGTACTTC. This translates into CASSLRTGTYEQYF. Supplemented by reference TRBV18 and TRBJ2-7, the full variable domain reads NAGVMQNPRHLVRRRGQEARLRCSPMKGHSHVYWYRQLPEEGLKFMVYLQKENIIDESGMPKERFSAEFPKEGPSILRIQQVVRGDSAAYFCASSLRTGTYEQYFGPGTRLTVT.

This clonotype was picked up many times. This chain connects TRBV6-5 to TRBJ1-5; 7 nucleotides agree with TRBD1. Germline V gene sequence: CDR1 MNHEY, CDR2 SVGAGI. The CDR3 consists of 12 residues. Germline trimming cut 5 bases from V and 6 bases from J; bases unmatched to any gene: 1. Here the CDR3 reads CASSAGGQPQHF. In DNA, the CDR3 is TGTGCCAGCAGTGCAGGGGGTCAGCCCCAGCATTTT.

The V call is TRBV2, the J call TRBJ1-1; D gene unclear. Germline CDR1 SNHLY, CDR2 FYNNEI. V lost 6 bases, J lost 5 bases, and 19 bases lay in between. The CDR3 has 15 amino acids. CDR3 region: CASRILVDFWTEAFF. The CDR3 region has the DNA TGTGCCAGCAGGATACTTGTGGATTTTTGGACTGAAGCTTTCTTT.

In this sample, this clonotype turned up many times. This chain connects TRBV25-1 to TRBJ1-6; no definite D call. Deletions cut 2 bases from V and 10 bases from J, with 12 bases between. Germline CDR1 and CDR2: MGHDK and SYGVNS. This CDR3 region has 14 residues. This CDR3 is CASSENLQPSPLHF. CDR3 nucleotide sequence: TGTGCCAGCAGTGAAAACTTACAGCCATCACCCCTCCACTTT.

The chain is built from TRBV3-1 and TRBJ1-1; D remains ambiguous. Germline loops: CDR1 LGHDT, CDR2 YNNKEL (reference sequence). The V end lost 1 base, the J end lost 5 bases, and 5 bases lay between the germline ends. This CDR3 has 12 amino acids. Written as DNA, the CDR3 is TGTGCCAGCAGCCAAGTCGAAACTGAAGCTTTCTTT. Protein sequence: CASSQVETEAFF. Drawing the rest from reference TRBV3-1 and TRBJ1-1, the complete variable domain is DTAVSQTPKYLVTQMGNDKSIKCEQNLGHDTMYWYKQDSKKFLKIMFSYNNKELIINETVPNRFSPKSPDKAHLNLHINSLELGDSAVYFCASSQVETEAFFGQGTRLTVV.